One sample yielded the 22 T cell receptor beta chains listed below, sequenced in a study of response to subunit inactivated influenza vaccine (dated by TCRdb to the late 2010s). The method behind the library was RT-PCR. Sequenced using an Illumina HiSeq 2500. TCRdb passed the public sequencing reads through fastp at Q25 and MiXCR, retaining productive beta sequences. Under each unique CDR3 protein, matching rows form one entry showing the most common genes and DNA. This sample has 700,000 to 800,000 distinct CDR3 sequences in its table, and approximately 18% of those were observed once. In total, the top ten clones hold about 11% of the sample. The sample consisted of PBMCs from blood, taken about 5 days after vaccination. Receptors were obtained from a man between 45 and 60 years old who received an inactivated influenza vaccine. Donor details come from another sample of the same person, matched by shared clones.

This clonotype was counted many times. The J gene is TRBJ2-3, the V gene TRBV12-3 or TRBV12-4; D not resolved. Trimming took 6 bases from V and 0 from J, leaving 10 bases between them. The CDR3 sequence is 14 residues long. The CDR3 sequence is CASSSHGSTDTQYF. In DNA form, the CDR3 reads TGTGCCAGCAGCTCCCACGGTAGCACAGATACGCAGTATTTT.

The chain combines TRBV29-1 with TRBJ1-1; D call uncertain. The germline CDR1 and CDR2 sequences are SQVTM and ANQGSEA. Trimming removed 1 base at V and 5 bases at J, with 11 bases between. The CDR3 loop spans 13 amino acids. For the CDR3, the DNA is TGCAGCGTTGAAGTCTCCGGTGATACTGAAGCTTTCTTT. Its protein is CSVEVSGDTEAFF.

This chain connects TRBV29-1 to TRBJ1-1; TRBD1 might be the D (5 bases). V gave up 6 bases and J gave up 1 base, with 12 bases separating them. Germline CDR1 reads SQVTM; CDR2 reads ANQGSEA. The CDR3 loop spans 13 amino acids. This chain's CDR3 is CSVPTEGNTEAFF. As DNA, the CDR3 is TGCAGCGTCCCGACAGAGGGGAACACTGAAGCTTTCTTT.

This clonotype was recorded a few times. V usage is TRBV10-3 and J usage is TRBJ2-7; D remains unclear. Trimming took 7 bases from V and 6 from J, leaving 10 bases between them. CDR3 size: 11 residues. Germline lookup yields CDR1 ENHRY and CDR2 SYGVKD. The chain's CDR3 is CAIMRFSEQYF. CDR3 coding DNA: TGTGCCATCATGAGGTTCTCCGAGCAGTACTTC.

The chain recombines TRBV12-3 or TRBV12-4 with TRBJ2-1; 9 bases align to TRBD2. Losses at the gene ends were 10 bases for V and 8 bases for J; bases not matched to a gene: 15. The CDR3 is made up of 15 amino acids. DNA for the CDR3: TGTGCCACCAAGGAATCGGGACTAGCCGGGTATGAGCAGTTCTTC. Translating it yields CATKESGLAGYEQFF.

The chain uses TRBV24-1 and TRBJ2-5; D perhaps matches TRBD2 (6 bases). V was shortened by 4 bases and J by 4 bases, with 21 bases between the two germline ends. The germline V gene encodes CDR1 KGHDR and CDR2 SFDVKD. The CDR3 loop spans 17 amino acids. The CDR3 bases are TGTGCCACCAGTGACCCCCTACTAGCAGCCAAGGGAGAGACCCAGTACTTC. It yields the protein CATSDPLLAAKGETQYF.

This chain connects TRBV12-3 or TRBV12-4 to TRBJ2-2, with unresolved D. V dropped 5 bases and J dropped 4 bases, with 20 bases sitting between them. This CDR3 has 17 amino acids. The CDR3 nucleotides are TGTGCCAGCAGTCCCCCCCGGACCGTCACCCTCACCGGGGAGCTGTTTTTT. This codes for CASSPPRTVTLTGELFF.

This chain connects TRBV25-1 to TRBJ1-3; D unclear. Trimming left V 3 bases short and J 0 bases short, with 9 bases between. The CDR3 runs to 15 residues. Per the germline V gene, CDR1 is MGHDK and CDR2 is SYGVNS. CDR3 protein: CASSENHISGNTIYF. In nucleotides, the CDR3 is TGTGCCAGCAGTGAGAATCACATCTCTGGAAACACCATATATTTT. Drawing the rest from reference TRBV25-1 and TRBJ1-3, the complete variable domain is EADIYQTPRYLVIGTGKKITLECSQTMGHDKMYWYQQDPGMELHLIHYSYGVNSTEKGDLSSESTVSRIRTEHFPLTLESARPSHTSQYLCASSENHISGNTIYFGEGSWLTVV.

The CDR3 DNA follows: TGTGCCAGCAGCCCGTCACTACCTAGCAATGAGCAGTTCTTC. Its translation is CASSPSLPSNEQFF. The genes are TRBV7-2 and TRBJ2-1; D uncertain. Germline lookup yields CDR1 SGHTA and CDR2 FQGNSA. V was trimmed by 5 bases and J by 6 bases, leaving 14 bases between them. This CDR3 contains 14 residues.

This clonotype was counted many times. The genes are TRBV12-3 or TRBV12-4 and TRBJ2-3; D perhaps matches TRBD1 (6 bases). V lost 5 bases and J lost 1, with 13 bases in between. CDR3 size: 15 residues. The chain's CDR3 is CASSPWTVRTDTQYF. DNA of the CDR3: TGTGCCAGCAGTCCCTGGACAGTGCGCACAGATACGCAGTATTTT.

V usage is TRBV6-2 or TRBV6-3 and J usage is TRBJ2-3; TRBD2 matches 14 bases. J lost 1 base, V lost 9 bases, and 18 bases had no gene match. The CDR3 is 20 residues long. The germline CDR1 and CDR2 sequences are MNHEY and SVGEGT. CDR3 loop: CASLTRLAGGPLYGTDTQYF. The CDR3 bases are TGTGCCAGTTTAACCCGACTAGCGGGAGGGCCGCTCTACGGCACAGATACGCAGTATTTT.

The V and J genes are TRBV4-3 and TRBJ2-7; 10 bases fit TRBD1. With V trimmed by 2 bases and J by 0 bases, 16 bases remained unmatched. Germline values: CDR1 LGHNA, CDR2 YSLEER. The CDR3 runs 20 residues. The CDR3 DNA follows: TGCGCCAGCAGCCAAACCTGGACAGGGGGAATGTCCCTAAGCTCCTACGAGCAGTACTTC. Encoded protein: CASSQTWTGGMSLSSYEQYF.

This clonotype has ten or more counts. V gene TRBV20-1 combines with J gene TRBJ2-1; TRBD2 matches at 9 bases. Germline V gene lookup returns CDR1 DFQATT and CDR2 SNEGSKA (reference sequence). The ends lost 4 bases at V and 10 bases at J; junction bases unmatched: 11. The CDR3 is made up of 14 amino acids. In nucleotides, the CDR3 is TGCAGTGCTACTACTCCGGGACTAGCATCAGAGCAGTTCTTC. Its translation is CSATTPGLASEQFF.

This clonotype was counted many times. This chain links TRBV29-1 with TRBJ2-7; weak D call: TRBD1 (6 bases). The CDR3 totals 15 residues. V was pared by 0 bases and J by 0 bases, with 12 bases between. The germline gives CDR1 SQVTM, CDR2 ANQGSEA. CDR3 bases: TGCAGCGTTGAAGATCGATCGGGACACTCCTACGAGCAGTACTTC. Translating gives CSVEDRSGHSYEQYF.

V is TRBV10-3 and J is TRBJ1-1; D remains ambiguous. The V and J ends lost 5 bases and 0 bases respectively, with 16 bases between them. CDR1 is ENHRY, CDR2 SYGVKD, per germline. There are 16 residues in the CDR3. CDR3 loop: CAISSGPLGVNTEAFF. The CDR3 DNA reads as TGTGCCATCAGTTCCGGCCCCCTAGGAGTGAACACTGAAGCTTTCTTT.

This sequence joins TRBV20-1 and TRBJ2-7; 7 bases fit TRBD2. The germline V gene has CDR1 DFQATT and CDR2 SNEGSKA (reference sequence). This CDR3 spans 14 amino acids. Germline trimming cut 3 bases from V and 5 bases from J; bases unmatched to any gene: 10. For the CDR3, the DNA is TGCAGTGCTAGCACGGCGGGAGAATCAAACGAGCAGTACTTC. Translated: CSASTAGESNEQYF.

This clonotype turned up a few times. The V and J genes are TRBV9 and TRBJ1-2; 7 bases align to TRBD1. Per the germline V gene, CDR1 is SGDLS and CDR2 is YYNGEE. The CDR3 has 14 residues. V shed 4 bases, J shed 3 bases, and the junction held 6 bases outside the gene matches. The CDR3: CASSRLGGHYGYTF. CDR3 DNA: TGTGCCAGCAGCCGCCTAGGGGGCCACTATGGCTACACCTTC.

This clonotype has more than one count but fewer than ten. The chain employs TRBV7-2 and TRBJ2-7, with TRBD1 as a possible D gene (5 bases). The germline V and J ends were trimmed by 3 bases and 2 bases, with 20 bases remaining between them. Per the germline V gene, CDR1 is SGHTA and CDR2 is FQGNSA. The CDR3 length is 17 residues. CDR3 sequence (DNA): TGTGCCAGCAGCTTTCGTGTGTCAGGGTTCGAAGCCTACGAGCAGTACTTC. Translation gives CASSFRVSGFEAYEQYF.

This clonotype was seen only a few times. V is TRBV11-2 and J is TRBJ1-1; no firm D call. CDR1 and CDR2 (germline): SGHAT, FQNNGV. Between the trimmed V and J ends, which lost 2 bases and 4 bases, there was a span of 11 bases. CDR3 size: 14 residues. CDR3 bases: TGTGCCAGCAGCTTAAAGGGTTCGGGCACTGAAGCTTTCTTT. It specifies CASSLKGSGTEAFF.

The chain joins TRBV29-1 to TRBJ2-2; D unresolved. Trimming took off 7 bases at V and 3 bases at J, with 9 bases between the two ends. The CDR3 spans 12 residues. Germline V gives CDR1 SQVTM, CDR2 ANQGSEA. CDR3 sequence reads: CSARLDTGELFF. Here the CDR3 DNA reads TGCAGCGCCCGATTAGACACCGGGGAGCTGTTTTTT.

CDR3 amino acids: CASRSTPSYEQYF. The CDR3 DNA reads TGTGCCAGCAGATCGACACCGTCCTACGAGCAGTACTTC. The chain combines TRBV7-9 with TRBJ2-7; D not certain. Germline assignment: CDR1 SEHNR and CDR2 FQNEAQ (reference sequence). Trimming pared 6 bases from V and 1 base from J, leaving 10 bases between. The CDR3 has 13 residues.

The genes are TRBV12-3 or TRBV12-4 and TRBJ1-2; 9 bases align to TRBD1. This CDR3 comprises 13 residues. J gave up 7 bases and V 6 bases, and 6 bases lay outside the gene matches. This CDR3 is CASSRTGEGGYTF. The CDR3 DNA follows: TGTGCCAGCAGCAGGACAGGGGAAGGTGGCTACACCTTC.